The 17 T cell receptor beta chains presented below share a single source sample, sequenced in a study of blood T cell repertoires in COVID-19. The method was immunoSEQ multiplex PCR; TCRdb's version includes in-frame clones alone and lacks a portion of them. The sample consists of under 300,000 clones, around 88% of them appearing once. Input material: peripheral blood. The receptors stem from a man aged 80 or over with acute or convalescent COVID-19.

This clone was seen a single time. The chain is built from TRBV5-1 and TRBJ1-4; TRBD1 might be the D (6 bases). V lost 2 bases to trimming and J lost 3 bases, with 11 bases between them. The CDR3 covers 15 residues. The V gene's germline CDR1 is SGHRS and CDR2 YFSETQ. In DNA, the CDR3 is TGCGCCAGCAGCTTCGGGGGGCTCGCTAATGAAAAACTGTTTTTT. Translated, it gives CASSFGGLANEKLFF.

This clone was counted at least ten times. V is TRBV19 and J is TRBJ1-1, with no clear D. Germline loops: CDR1 LNHDA, CDR2 SQIVND (reference sequence). V lost 6 bases to trimming and J lost 1 base, with 12 bases between them. This CDR3 spans 14 amino acids. The CDR3 sequence: CASSTLAGNTEAFF. Written as DNA, the CDR3 is TGTGCCAGTAGCACACTAGCCGGGAACACTGAAGCTTTCTTT.

The V gene is TRBV6-4, the J gene TRBJ2-3, with 7 positions matching TRBD1. The CDR3 has 13 residues. Germline lookup yields CDR1 MRHNA and CDR2 SNTAGT. V gave up 2 bases and J gave up 8 bases; unmatched junction bases: 4. In DNA form, the CDR3 reads TGTGCCAGCAGTGACAGGGGGCTGGGTACGCAGTATTTT. Translated: CASSDRGLGTQYF.

This chain's CDR3 is CASSFSVDQPQHF. The CDR3 DNA reads as TGTGCCAGCAGCTTTTCAGTGGATCAGCCCCAGCATTTT. V gene TRBV5-8 combines with J gene TRBJ1-5, with no clear D. Trimming removed 2 bases from V and 5 bases from J, with 8 bases in between. Germline V gene data show CDR1 as SGHTS and CDR2 as YDEGEE. The CDR3 totals 13 residues.

This rearrangement joins TRBV2 to TRBJ2-1; 12 positions match TRBD2. Per the germline V gene, CDR1 is SNHLY and CDR2 is FYNNEI. CDR3 length: 15 amino acids. Trimming at V came to 6 bases and at J to 8 bases, leaving 8 bases not matched to a gene. The CDR3 here is CASRAASGGAHEQFF. Written as DNA, the CDR3 is TGTGCCAGCAGGGCCGCTAGCGGGGGGGCCCATGAGCAGTTCTTC.

This chain joins TRBV19 and TRBJ2-7; TRBD1 is a possible D gene (6 bases). The CDR3 consists of 13 residues. Trimming removed 3 bases at V and 7 bases at J, with 13 bases between. CDR1 is LNHDA and CDR2 is SQIVND in the germline V gene (reference sequence). The CDR3 bases are TGTGCCAGTAGTATGGGACCAAGGGGGGAGCAGTACTTC. Protein product: CASSMGPRGEQYF.

This chain's CDR3 is CASRDSQAGETQYF. The CDR3 region has the DNA TGTGCCAGCAGGGACAGCCAGGCAGGGGAGACCCAGTACTTC. This chain uses TRBV25-1 with TRBJ2-5, with D possibly TRBD1 on 6 matching bases. CDR1 and CDR2 from the germline V gene are MGHDK and SYGVNS. The length of the CDR3 is 14 residues. V was cut by 6 bases and J by 5 bases, with 16 bases left in between.

The chain has TRBV28 and TRBJ1-3; TRBD1 is a possible D gene (5 bases). CDR3 length: 15 residues. The germline gives CDR1 MDHEN, CDR2 SYDVKM. V was shortened by 5 bases and J by 5 bases, with 16 bases between the two germline ends. DNA of the CDR3: TGTGCCAGCAGTCCGCGGGGCAGAGGGAGAAACACCATATATTTT. Translating gives CASSPRGRGRNTIYF.

This rearrangement joins TRBV18 to TRBJ2-2; 7 positions agree with TRBD2. CDR3 size: 15 residues. V lost 1 base to trimming and J lost 5 bases; unmatched junction nucleotides: 4. Germline V CDR1 and CDR2: KGHSH, LQKENI. The CDR3 is CASSPLAGETGELFF. CDR3 nucleotide sequence: TGTGCCAGCTCACCACTTGCGGGAGAAACCGGGGAGCTGTTTTTT.

The rearrangement links TRBV9 to TRBJ1-5; 7 bases match TRBD1. The CDR3 spans 16 residues. The junction had 9 bases not matched to a gene; V was cut back by 0 bases and J by 6 bases. CDR1 is SGDLS and CDR2 is YYNGEE in the germline V gene. CDR3 loop: CASSVGEGATSQPQHF. For the CDR3, the DNA is TGTGCCAGCAGCGTAGGCGAGGGGGCGACTAGTCAGCCCCAGCATTTT.

The chain has TRBV5-4 and TRBJ1-1, with 7 bases identical to TRBD1. CDR1 and CDR2 (germline): SGHNT, YYREEE (reference sequence). Unmatched junction bases numbered 8, after V lost 4 bases and J lost 5 bases. The CDR3 sequence is 14 residues long. The CDR3 loop is CASSNRGMGTEAFF. For the CDR3, the DNA is TGTGCCAGCAGCAACAGGGGTATGGGGACTGAAGCTTTCTTT.

The chain recombines TRBV10-3 with TRBJ1-2, with TRBD1 matching over 8 bases. In germline, CDR1 is ENHRY, CDR2 SYGVKD. The CDR3 has 12 residues. The V segment lost 7 bases and the J segment 5 bases; nucleotides outside the gene matches: 3. This CDR3 is CAINRGGYGYTF. CDR3 DNA sequence: TGTGCCATCAACAGGGGGGGGTATGGCTACACCTTC.

The chain uses TRBV7-2 and TRBJ2-1; D call uncertain. Germline V gene sequence: CDR1 SGHTA, CDR2 FQGNSA. Trimming stripped 2 bases from V and 6 bases from J, with 14 bases between. The CDR3 consists of 15 residues. Here the CDR3 DNA reads TGTGCCAGCAGCTTAAATGGTTTGGCAATCAATGAGCAGTTCTTC. Its protein is CASSLNGLAINEQFF.

This chain joins TRBV9 and TRBJ2-2; 7 bases line up with TRBD1. Germline V CDR1 and CDR2: SGDLS, YYNGEE. V lost 3 bases to trimming and J lost 0 bases; unmatched junction nucleotides: 5. CDR3 length equals 16 residues. The CDR3 DNA sequence: TGTGCCAGCAGCGGCTACAGGGGAACGAACACCGGGGAGCTGTTTTTT. As protein: CASSGYRGTNTGELFF.

The genes are TRBV29-1 and TRBJ1-3, with a possible D match to TRBD1 (5 bases). V was trimmed by 7 bases and J by 0 bases, leaving 13 bases between them. The germline gives CDR1 SQVTM, CDR2 ANQGSEA. The CDR3 totals 14 residues. CDR3 sequence (DNA): TGCAGCGCCGACAGTACCTCCTCTGGAAACACCATATATTTT. Its protein product is CSADSTSSGNTIYF. The full variable domain, with the rest looked up from reference TRBV29-1 and TRBJ1-3, is SAVISQKPSRDICQRGTSLTIQCQVDSQVTMMFWYRQQPGQSLTLIATANQGSEATYESGFVIDKFPISRPNLTFSTLTVSNMSPEDSSIYLCSADSTSSGNTIYFGEGSWLTVV.

The chain joins TRBV7-8 to TRBJ2-7, with TRBD2 identical over 10 bases. This CDR3 is built from 15 residues. J lost 0 bases, V lost 3 bases, and 2 bases had no gene match. Germline CDR1 SGHVS, CDR2 FQNEAQ. CDR3: CASSFRTSGSYEQYF. The CDR3 region has the DNA TGTGCCAGCAGCTTTCGGACTAGCGGCTCCTACGAGCAGTACTTC.

The rearrangement joins TRBV12-3 or TRBV12-4 to TRBJ2-7; D gene uncertain. The CDR3 is 13 amino acids. V gave up 2 bases and J gave up 3 bases, with 8 bases separating them. The CDR3 here is CASSLTRLYEQYF. The DNA of the CDR3 is TGTGCCAGCAGTTTAACGCGGCTCTACGAGCAGTACTTC.